Listed below are T cell receptor beta chains from one sample, sequenced in a study of cytomegalovirus exposure and HLA in healthy donors. The method was immunoSEQ multiplex PCR; TCRdb's version includes in-frame clones alone and lacks a portion of them. This sample carries 85,000 to 130,000 clones, roughly three quarters of them seen once, and the ten largest clones take roughly 3.7%. What was sequenced was PBMCs. The receptors shown here come from a female donor in good health and CMV-seropositive. Both conserved end residues are part of each CDR3. A D gene is named only where the DNA matches it firmly. Only some rows state a clone size, as once, few, many or a class for expanded clones.

clone_size,d_call,j_call,v_call,cdr3_nt,cdr3_aa
NA,NA,TRBJ1-1,TRBV30,TGTGCCTGGAGAGCCGCCAGTTACAGGGACACTGAAGCTTTCTTT,CAWRAASYRDTEAFF
NA,NA,TRBJ1-5,TRBV12-5,TGTGCTAGTGGTTTGGAGGCAGGTGGTGATCAGCCCCAGCATTTT,CASGLEAGGDQPQHF
NA,TRBD2,TRBJ2-3,TRBV5-8,TGTGCCAGCAGCCTGGGACTAGCGGGAGGAGATACGCAGTATTTT,CASSLGLAGGDTQYF
NA,NA,TRBJ1-5,TRBV4-1,TGCGCCAGCAGCCAAGAAGGGACACGGGGAAGTCAGCCCCAGCATTTT,CASSQEGTRGSQPQHF
NA,TRBD1,TRBJ1-1,TRBV4-1,TGCGCCAGCAGCCAAATGATGACAGGGACGAACACTGAAGCTTTCTTT,CASSQMMTGTNTEAFF
NA,TRBD2,TRBJ2-7,TRBV27,TGTGCCAGCAGTCGACGCTTAGCGGGAGGGTCCTACGAGCAGTACTTC,CASSRRLAGGSYEQYF
few,TRBD1,TRBJ2-2,TRBV6-4,TGTGCCAGCAGCACGCCGGGACAGGGGGCTAGCGGGGAGCTGTTTTTT,CASSTPGQGASGELFF
NA,TRBD1,TRBJ1-5,TRBV5-6,TGTGCCAGCAGCCCTGGACAGGGTTATCAGCCCCAGCATTTT,CASSPGQGYQPQHF
NA,NA,TRBJ1-2,TRBV23-1,TGCGCCAGCAGCGCAAGTCGACAGGCAGTTAGAGCTAACTATGGCTACACCTTC,CASSASRQAVRANYGYTF
NA,NA,TRBJ1-4,TRBV4-1,TGCGCCAGCAGCCTACGACAGGATAATGAAAAACTGTTTTTT,CASSLRQDNEKLFF
NA,NA,TRBJ2-5,TRBV14,TGTGCCAGCAGCCTAGCGGAGCGAAAAGAGACCCAGTACTTC,CASSLAERKETQYF
NA,TRBD1,TRBJ1-6,TRBV4-2,TGTGCCAGCAGCCAGAGAGACAGGGGCTCACCCCTCCACTTT,CASSQRDRGSPLHF
NA,TRBD2,TRBJ2-5,TRBV5-4,TGTGCCAGCAGCTTAAGGGATCGGGGGGGGCTGGAGACCCAGTACTTC,CASSLRDRGGLETQYF
NA,NA,TRBJ2-5,TRBV18,TGTGCCTTTGCAACCGCCAGACAAGAGACCCAGTACTTC,CAFATARQETQYF
NA,NA,TRBJ1-5,TRBV30,TGTGCCTGGAGTGTACGACTTAGCCGAGGCAATCAGCCCCAGCATTTT,CAWSVRLSRGNQPQHF
few,TRBD2,TRBJ2-1,TRBV5-1,TGCGCCAGCAGCGGGGGAAGCGGGGGGGCCCACAATGAGCAGTTCTTC,CASSGGSGGAHNEQFF
once,NA,TRBJ2-7,TRBV7-9,TGTTCCAGCAGCTCCATAGACCTCAGGTCCGACTACGAGCAGTACTTC,CSSSSIDLRSDYEQYF
NA,TRBD2,TRBJ2-7,TRBV27,TGTGCCAGCAGCCCACGGAGGCTAGCGGGAGTTTACGAGCAGTACTTC,CASSPRRLAGVYEQYF
NA,TRBD1,TRBJ2-3,TRBV4-1,TGCGCCAGCAGCCAAGAGCGGCACAGGGGGCTTGCAGATACGCAGTATTTT,CASSQERHRGLADTQYF
NA,NA,TRBJ1-4,TRBV7-2,TGTGCCAGCAGCCACGGTGCGGGGGTCCCTAATGAAAAACTGTTTTTT,CASSHGAGVPNEKLFF
NA,NA,TRBJ2-5,TRBV6-5,TGTGCCAGCAGTTACGGTCCCGGGAGTGGGGAGACCCAGTACTTC,CASSYGPGSGETQYF
NA,NA,TRBJ2-1,TRBV11-3,TGTGCCAGCAGCCCGTTCGGGAGCTCCTACAATGAGCAGTTCTTC,CASSPFGSSYNEQFF